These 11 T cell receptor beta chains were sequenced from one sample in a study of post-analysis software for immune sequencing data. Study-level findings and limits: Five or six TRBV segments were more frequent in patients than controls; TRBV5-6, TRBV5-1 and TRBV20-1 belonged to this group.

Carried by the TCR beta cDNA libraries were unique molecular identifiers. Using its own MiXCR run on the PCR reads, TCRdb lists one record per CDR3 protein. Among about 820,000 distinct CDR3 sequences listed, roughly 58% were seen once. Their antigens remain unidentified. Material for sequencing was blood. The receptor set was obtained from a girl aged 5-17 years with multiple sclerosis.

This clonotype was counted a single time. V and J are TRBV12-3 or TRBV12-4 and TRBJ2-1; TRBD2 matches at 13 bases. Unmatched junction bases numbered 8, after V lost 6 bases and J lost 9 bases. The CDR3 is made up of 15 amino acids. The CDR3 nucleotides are TGTGCCAGCAGCCTGACTAGCGGGGGGTGGAGTGAGCAGTTCTTC. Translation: CASSLTSGGWSEQFF.

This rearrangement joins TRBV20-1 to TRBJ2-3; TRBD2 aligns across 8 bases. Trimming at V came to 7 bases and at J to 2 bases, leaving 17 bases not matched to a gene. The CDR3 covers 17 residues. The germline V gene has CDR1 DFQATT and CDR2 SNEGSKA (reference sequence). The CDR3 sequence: CSGLSGSGSVATDTQYF. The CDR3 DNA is TGCAGTGGATTAAGCGGGAGTGGTTCGGTAGCCACAGATACGCAGTATTTT.

The CDR3 is CASRERDRELGTEAFF. The CDR3 DNA follows: TGTGCCAGCAGGGAGCGGGACAGAGAACTAGGCACTGAAGCTTTCTTT. The chain uses TRBV6-1 and TRBJ1-1, with 7 bases aligning to TRBD1. Germline V gives CDR1 MNHNS, CDR2 SASEGT. The CDR3 loop spans 16 amino acids. The trim removed 6 bases at V and 4 bases at J, leaving 14 bases unmatched.

As DNA, the CDR3 is TGTGCCAGCACTCCCAACCTCGGGACAGCCCATACGCAGTATTTT. This encodes CASTPNLGTAHTQYF. This chain joins TRBV28 and TRBJ2-3; TRBD1 matches at 7 bases. V lost 7 bases to trimming and J lost 7 bases; unmatched junction nucleotides: 14. The CDR3 is 15 residues long. The germline CDR1 and CDR2 sequences are MDHEN and SYDVKM.

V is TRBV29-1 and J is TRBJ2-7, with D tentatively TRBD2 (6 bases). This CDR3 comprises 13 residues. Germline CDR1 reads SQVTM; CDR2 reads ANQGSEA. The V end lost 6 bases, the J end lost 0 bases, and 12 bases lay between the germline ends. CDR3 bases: TGCAGCGTGCGGGGAAGATTCTCCTACGAGCAGTACTTC. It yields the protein CSVRGRFSYEQYF.

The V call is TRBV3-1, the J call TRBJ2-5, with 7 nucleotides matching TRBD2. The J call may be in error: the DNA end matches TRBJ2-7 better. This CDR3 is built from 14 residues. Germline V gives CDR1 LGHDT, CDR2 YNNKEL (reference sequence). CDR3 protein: CASSRHGLGYEQYF. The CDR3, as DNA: TGTGCCAGCAGCCGCCACGGACTAGGTTACGAGCAGTACTTC.

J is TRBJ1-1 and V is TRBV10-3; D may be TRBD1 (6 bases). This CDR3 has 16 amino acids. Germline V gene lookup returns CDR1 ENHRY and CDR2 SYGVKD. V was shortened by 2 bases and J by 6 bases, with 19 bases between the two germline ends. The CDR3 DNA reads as TGTGCCATCAGTGAGCTGAACAGGGACCGGAGCGCTGAAGCTTTCTTT. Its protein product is CAISELNRDRSAEAFF.

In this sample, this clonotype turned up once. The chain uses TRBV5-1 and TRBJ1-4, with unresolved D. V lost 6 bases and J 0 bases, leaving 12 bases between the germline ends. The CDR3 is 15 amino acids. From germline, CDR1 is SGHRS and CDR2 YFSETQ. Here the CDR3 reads CASTEKAPTNEKLFF. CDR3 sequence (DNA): TGCGCCAGCACTGAGAAGGCTCCAACTAATGAAAAACTGTTTTTT.

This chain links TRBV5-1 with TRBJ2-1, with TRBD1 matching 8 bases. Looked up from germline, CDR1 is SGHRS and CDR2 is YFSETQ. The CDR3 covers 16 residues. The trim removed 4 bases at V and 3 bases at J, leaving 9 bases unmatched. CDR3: CASSIFTGGNYNEQFF. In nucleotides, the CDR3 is TGCGCCAGCAGCATTTTTACAGGGGGGAACTACAATGAGCAGTTCTTC.

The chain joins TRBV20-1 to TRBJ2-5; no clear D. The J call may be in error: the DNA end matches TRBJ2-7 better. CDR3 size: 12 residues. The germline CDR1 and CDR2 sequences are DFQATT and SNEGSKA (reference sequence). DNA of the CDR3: TGCAGTGCTAGACCCGGGCCCCACGAGCAGTACTTC. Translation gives CSARPGPHEQYF.

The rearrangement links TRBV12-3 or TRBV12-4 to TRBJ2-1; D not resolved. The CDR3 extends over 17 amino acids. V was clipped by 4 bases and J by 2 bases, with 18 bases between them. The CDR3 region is CASSYWRLNATYNEQFF. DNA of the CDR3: TGTGCCAGCAGTTACTGGAGACTCAATGCTACCTACAATGAGCAGTTCTTC.